Listed below are T cell receptor beta chains from one sample, sequenced in a study of T cell repertoires in cytomegalovirus infection. TCRdb itself ran the reads through MiXCR, one entry per CDR3 protein. The sample yields around 130,000 distinct CDR3 sequences, approximately 9.2% seen once. Sequences were obtained from PBMCs. The receptors were gathered from a human donor in good health (CMV status not recorded). Some clones in this sample may be carry-over from other donors' samples. CDR3s include the opening cysteine and the closing phenylalanine or tryptophan. D genes are given only for firm matches. The size entry is marked missing in some rows and otherwise reads once, few, many or a size class.

V: TRBV5-1
D: -
size: -
J: TRBJ1-4
DNA: TGCGCCAGCAGCCCACGGACAGCAACTAATGAAAAACTGTTTTTT
CDR3: CASSPRTATNEKLFF

V: TRBV28
D: TRBD2
size: many
J: TRBJ2-3
DNA: TGTGCCAGCAAGCTAGCGGGGGGGGCTGATACGCAGTATTTT
CDR3: CASKLAGGADTQYF

V: TRBV7-8
D: -
size: many
J: TRBJ2-5
DNA: TGTGCCAGCAGCTTGGACTGGGAGACCCAGTACTTC
CDR3: CASSLDWETQYF

V: TRBV12-3/TRBV12-4
D: -
size: many
J: TRBJ1-1
DNA: TGTGCCAGCAGTCCCATACGAGCAACTGAAGCTTTCTTT
CDR3: CASSPIRATEAFF

V: TRBV7-9
D: TRBD1
size: many
J: TRBJ2-1
DNA: TGTGCCAGCAGCCACCAGGACAGGGGGCGATTTCCCAATGAGCAGTTCTTC
CDR3: CASSHQDRGRFPNEQFF

V: TRBV5-4
D: -
size: many
J: TRBJ1-5
DNA: TGTGCCAGCAGCAAGGGGGGGAATCAGCCCCAGCATTTT
CDR3: CASSKGGNQPQHF

V: TRBV5-1
D: TRBD1
size: many
J: TRBJ2-7
DNA: TGCGCCAGCAGCTCGTTGACAGGGGGCCCCTACGAGCAGTACTTC
CDR3: CASSSLTGGPYEQYF

V: TRBV12-3/TRBV12-4
D: TRBD1
size: few
J: TRBJ2-1
DNA: TGTGCCAGCAGCCAAGACAGGGGACGAATAAATGAGCAGTTCTTC
CDR3: CASSQDRGRINEQFF

V: TRBV14
D: -
size: -
J: TRBJ1-5
DNA: TGTGCCAGCAGCCAAGAAAAGGGCAGGGAAGGCCAGCCCCAGCATTTT
CDR3: CASSQEKGREGQPQHF

V: TRBV20-1
D: -
size: many
J: TRBJ2-3
DNA: TGCAGTGCAATAGCTAGCACAGATACGCAGTATTTT
CDR3: CSAIASTDTQYF

V: TRBV5-1
D: -
size: many
J: TRBJ2-1
DNA: TGTGCCAGCAGCCTCCAGGACTCCTACAATGAGCAGTTCTTC
CDR3: CASSLQDSYNEQFF

V: TRBV7-6
D: -
size: few
J: TRBJ2-5
DNA: TGTGCCAGCAGCCCACTTCCAAGCCAAGAGACCCAGTACTTC
CDR3: CASSPLPSQETQYF

V: TRBV19
D: -
size: few
J: TRBJ2-3
DNA: TGTGCCACCAAAACCCGGGCTAGCACAGATACGCAGTATTTT
CDR3: CATKTRASTDTQYF

V: TRBV20-1
D: -
size: many
J: TRBJ1-1
DNA: TGCAGTGCTAAACCTCTATCAGGGGTAAGGACTGAAGCTTTCTTT
CDR3: CSAKPLSGVRTEAFF

V: TRBV7-6
D: TRBD1
size: many
J: TRBJ1-1
DNA: TGTGCCAGCAGCTTGGAGACAGGGGGGAGTTGGAGAAACACTGAAGCTTTCTTT
CDR3: CASSLETGGSWRNTEAFF

V: TRBV4-1
D: TRBD1
size: many
J: TRBJ1-6
DNA: TGCGCCAGCAGCCAAATCTTGGACAGGGGGAATTCACCCCTCCACTTT
CDR3: CASSQILDRGNSPLHF

V: TRBV28
D: -
size: many
J: TRBJ2-3
DNA: TGTGCCAGCCTAAGGAACACAGATACGCAGTATTTT
CDR3: CASLRNTDTQYF

V: TRBV6-4
D: -
size: many
J: TRBJ2-1
DNA: TGTGCCAGCAGCCGTTCCCCCGATTACAATGAGCAGTTCTTC
CDR3: CASSRSPDYNEQFF

V: TRBV5-1
D: TRBD1
size: many
J: TRBJ2-3
DNA: TGCGCCAGCAGCTTGGGAGGACAGGGGACAGATACGCAGTATTTT
CDR3: CASSLGGQGTDTQYF

V: TRBV29-1
D: -
size: few
J: TRBJ2-4
DNA: TGCAGCGTTCGAACTAGCCTGTCAGCCAAAAACATTCAGTACTTC
CDR3: CSVRTSLSAKNIQYF

V: TRBV10-3
D: -
size: -
J: TRBJ2-2
DNA: TGTGCCATCAGTCGGGACCCCGGGGAGCTGTTTTTT
CDR3: CAISRDPGELFF

V: TRBV6-5
D: -
size: many
J: TRBJ1-1
DNA: TGTGCCAGCAGTTACTCGGGGGAAGAAGCTTTCTTT
CDR3: CASSYSGEEAFF

V: TRBV2
D: -
size: few
J: TRBJ1-5
DNA: TGTGCCAGCAGACAGGGAAATCAGCCCCAGCATTTT
CDR3: CASRQGNQPQHF

V: TRBV4-2
D: TRBD2
size: once
J: TRBJ2-5
DNA: TGTGCCAGCAGCCAAGAAGGCGGGGGGGCCCGGGAGACCCAGTACTTC
CDR3: CASSQEGGGARETQYF

V: TRBV3-1
D: TRBD1
size: -
J: TRBJ2-1
DNA: TGTGCCAGCAGCCAGACGGACAGGGGTGCATGGGATGAGCAGTTCTTC
CDR3: CASSQTDRGAWDEQFF

V: TRBV19
D: -
size: many
J: TRBJ1-4
DNA: TGTGCCAGTGGCAAATCACTCCGGGACGGAGTTCGTGAAAAACTGTTTTTT
CDR3: CASGKSLRDGVREKLFF

V: TRBV2
D: -
size: many
J: TRBJ2-1
DNA: TGTGCCAGCAGTCGGGACACCGGAAAGCAGTTCTTC
CDR3: CASSRDTGKQFF

V: TRBV23-1
D: TRBD1
size: -
J: TRBJ1-5
DNA: TGCGCCAGCAGTCGTCAGGACAGGGGAGAGGGTAATCAGCCCCAGCATTTT
CDR3: CASSRQDRGEGNQPQHF

V: TRBV7-8
D: -
size: many
J: TRBJ1-5
DNA: TGTGCCAGCAGCTACCGGGAATTCAATCAGCCCCAGCATTTT
CDR3: CASSYREFNQPQHF

V: TRBV19
D: -
size: -
J: TRBJ1-2
DNA: TGTGCCAGTAGTATACCCCCGGCGCGAGTCTATGGCTACACCTTC
CDR3: CASSIPPARVYGYTF

V: TRBV28
D: -
size: many
J: TRBJ1-1
DNA: TGTGCCAGCAGTGTCGAACTTCCTTCCGGGGGCCGGGCTTTCTTT
CDR3: CASSVELPSGGRAFF

V: TRBV20-1
D: -
size: many
J: TRBJ2-5
DNA: TGCAGTGCTAGAGAGGCAGGGGATTATAAAGAGACCCAGTACTTC
CDR3: CSAREAGDYKETQYF

V: TRBV19
D: -
size: -
J: TRBJ2-5
DNA: TGTGCCAGTAGCACGGGACTTGGGGAGACCCAGTACTTC
CDR3: CASSTGLGETQYF

V: TRBV5-1
D: -
size: few
J: TRBJ1-2
DNA: TGCGCCAGCAGCCCCTCGCAGGGCCCCTATGGCTACACCTTC
CDR3: CASSPSQGPYGYTF

V: TRBV2
D: TRBD1
size: many
J: TRBJ1-2
DNA: TGTGCCAGCAGTTCCCTGGACAGGGCGCGGACTTATGGCTACACCTTC
CDR3: CASSSLDRARTYGYTF

V: TRBV6-5
D: TRBD2
size: -
J: TRBJ2-1
DNA: TGTGCCAGCAGCCACCGCAGGACTAGCTATATCAATGAGCAGTTCTTC
CDR3: CASSHRRTSYINEQFF

V: TRBV5-5
D: -
size: many
J: TRBJ1-3
DNA: TGTGCCAGCAGGGTCTATTCCGGGGCTCCAGGTGACACCATATATTTT
CDR3: CASRVYSGAPGDTIYF

V: TRBV20-1
D: -
size: -
J: TRBJ2-5
DNA: TGCAGTGTCCCGTTGAGTGGCCAAGAGACCCAGTACTTC
CDR3: CSVPLSGQETQYF

V: TRBV4-1
D: -
size: few
J: TRBJ2-2
DNA: TGCGCCAGCAGCCAATTGGGAAGGACTCCCGGGATGGGGGAGCTGTTTTTT
CDR3: CASSQLGRTPGMGELFF

V: TRBV7-9
D: -
size: many
J: TRBJ1-6
DNA: TGTGCCAGCAGCTCCGAGGGGGATTCACCCCTCCACTTT
CDR3: CASSSEGDSPLHF

V: TRBV5-1
D: -
size: many
J: TRBJ2-1
DNA: TGCGCCAGCAGCCCAGACGTCGCCTACAATGAGCAGTTCTTC
CDR3: CASSPDVAYNEQFF

V: TRBV7-9
D: -
size: few
J: TRBJ2-3
DNA: TGTGCCAGCAGACAAGGGACTCTTACAGATACGCAGTATTTT
CDR3: CASRQGTLTDTQYF

V: TRBV28
D: TRBD1
size: many
J: TRBJ1-2
DNA: TGTGCCTCCCAACCCCCGGGACAGCTCTTCAACTATGGCTACACCTTC
CDR3: CASQPPGQLFNYGYTF

V: TRBV20-1
D: -
size: many
J: TRBJ2-5
DNA: TGCAGTGCTAGCGAGGCGGGAACCCTCCAAGAGACCCAGTACTTC
CDR3: CSASEAGTLQETQYF

V: TRBV5-5
D: -
size: few
J: TRBJ2-7
DNA: TGTGCCAGCAGCTTGTTGGCAGGGGGGTCCTACGAGCAGTACTTC
CDR3: CASSLLAGGSYEQYF

V: TRBV7-6
D: -
size: -
J: TRBJ2-1
DNA: TGTGCCAGCAGCTTAAGCGCGGTGGGTGAGCAGTTC
CDR3: CASSLSAVGEQF

V: TRBV7-3
D: -
size: many
J: TRBJ2-1
DNA: TGTGCCAGCAGCTTAAAGACTTTCGGGAATGAGCAGTTCTTC
CDR3: CASSLKTFGNEQFF

V: TRBV15
D: -
size: few
J: TRBJ1-5
DNA: TGTGCCACCAGCAGAGATAAGGGTCAGCCCCAGCATTTT
CDR3: CATSRDKGQPQHF

V: TRBV20-1
D: -
size: -
J: TRBJ2-1
DNA: TGCAGTGCTAGTTTAGCGCTCTGGACTGGAGAGCAGTTCTTC
CDR3: CSASLALWTGEQFF

V: TRBV4-2
D: TRBD1
size: many
J: TRBJ1-2
DNA: TGTGCCAGCAGCCAAGATGGAAATTTATACAGGGGCGGCTACACCTTC
CDR3: CASSQDGNLYRGGYTF

V: TRBV7-2
D: -
size: many
J: TRBJ2-7
DNA: TGTGCCAGCAGCTTGACCAGCTACGAGCAGTACTTC
CDR3: CASSLTSYEQYF

V: TRBV20-1
D: TRBD1
size: -
J: TRBJ2-2
DNA: TGCAGTGCTTTGGGACAGACGAACACCGGGGAGCTGTTTTTT
CDR3: CSALGQTNTGELFF

V: TRBV5-1
D: TRBD2
size: few
J: TRBJ2-7
DNA: TGCGCCAGCAGCAAAGCGGGGGTGACTTCCTACGAGCAGTACTTC
CDR3: CASSKAGVTSYEQYF

V: TRBV7-2
D: -
size: many
J: TRBJ2-3
DNA: TGTGCCAGCAGCCCCTTAGCGGACCTAAGCACAGATACGCAGTATTTT
CDR3: CASSPLADLSTDTQYF